This passage covers 30 T cell receptor beta chains from one sample sequenced in a study of blood T cell repertoires in COVID-19. Sequencing used immunoSEQ multiplex PCR; TCRdb keeps in-frame clones, though not all of them. The sample lists about 98,000 clones, around nine tenths occurring once. The sequencing input was peripheral blood. These receptors were obtained from a man aged 50 to 59 with acute or convalescent COVID-19.

The chain uses TRBV12-1 and TRBJ2-3; the table calls TRBD2, which could not be checked here. TRBV12-1 is a listed pseudogene. The CDR3 runs 17 residues. The CDR3 DNA follows: TGTGCCAGCAGCTTTGGGCGGGACCCGGCTAGCACAGATACGCAGTATTTT. This codes for CASSFGRDPASTDTQYF.

V is TRBV3-1 (or the pseudogene TRBV3-2) and J is TRBJ1-6; the match to TRBD1 covers 12 bases. After removal of 1 base from V and 9 bases from J, the junction contained 7 bases not matched to a gene. The CDR3 consists of 17 residues. CDR1 and CDR2 (germline): LGHDT, YNNKEL (reference sequence). The CDR3 DNA reads as TGTGCCAGCAGCCAAGTCCGGGACAGGGGGCGGATTTCACCCCTCCACTTT. It encodes CASSQVRDRGRISPLHF.

J is TRBJ1-6 and V is TRBV10-2; D is ambiguous. The CDR3 consists of 11 residues. The V gene lost 0 bases and the J gene lost 15 bases, with 6 bases spanning the gap. Germline V lookup: CDR1 WSHSY, CDR2 SAAADI. The chain's CDR3 is CASSESTYLHF. The CDR3 nucleotides read TGCGCCAGCAGTGAGTCGACTTACCTCCACTTT.

V is TRBV3-1 (or the pseudogene TRBV3-2) and J is TRBJ2-7, with 12 bases fitting TRBD2. This CDR3 has 14 residues. J gave up 3 bases and V 6 bases, and 3 bases lay outside the gene matches. Looked up from germline, CDR1 is LGHDT and CDR2 is YNNKEL (reference sequence). For the CDR3, the DNA is TGTGCCAGCAGACGGACTAGCGGGGTCTACGAGCAGTACTTC. Encoded protein: CASRRTSGVYEQYF.

The chain couples TRBV10-2 to TRBJ2-7; D unclear. The V end lost 3 bases, the J end lost 3 bases, and 3 bases lay between the germline ends. CDR1 WSHSY and CDR2 SAAADI come from the germline V gene. This CDR3 contains 11 residues. CDR3 nucleotide sequence: TGCGCCAGCAGTGATCTCTACGAGCAGTACTTC. This translates into CASSDLYEQYF.

This clone was counted only a few times. J is TRBJ2-1 and V is TRBV2; D is possibly TRBD1 (5 bases). Per germline, CDR1 SNHLY and CDR2 FYNNEI. This CDR3 spans 14 amino acids. Trimming stripped 7 bases from V and 10 bases from J, with 20 bases between. The CDR3 nucleotides read TGTGCCAGCACTGGGATACCGTCCTCAGGGGAGCAGTTCTTC. Protein sequence: CASTGIPSSGEQFF. The full variable domain, with the rest looked up from reference TRBV2 and TRBJ2-1, is EPEVTQTPSHQVTQMGQEVILRCVPISNHLYFYWYRQILGQKVEFLVSFYNNEISEKSEIFDDQFSVERPDGSNFTLKIRSTKLEDSAMYFCASTGIPSSGEQFFGPGTRLTVL.

There are a few counts of this clone. The genes are TRBV7-8 and TRBJ2-7, with 7 bases that match TRBD2. Germline trimming cut 3 bases from V and 1 base from J; bases unmatched to any gene: 6. The germline V gene has CDR1 SGHVS and CDR2 FQNEAQ. This CDR3 is 15 amino acids long. The CDR3 loop reads CASSFSGTTSYEQYF. CDR3 nucleotides: TGTGCCAGCAGCTTCTCCGGGACTACATCCTACGAGCAGTACTTC.

This rearrangement joins TRBV7-9 to TRBJ2-1; the match to TRBD2 covers 9 bases. This CDR3 comprises 14 residues. J gave up 8 bases and V 3 bases, and 5 bases lay outside the gene matches. CDR1 and CDR2 (germline): SEHNR, FQNEAQ (reference sequence). CDR3 sequence reads: CASSFRTSVDEQFF. DNA of the CDR3: TGTGCCAGCAGCTTTAGGACTAGCGTCGATGAGCAGTTCTTC. Full variable domain (missing parts from reference TRBV7-9 and TRBJ2-1): DTGVSQNPRHKITKRGQNVTFRCDPISEHNRLYWYRQTLGQGPEFLTYFQNEAQLEKSRLLSDRFSAERPKGSFSTLEIQRTEQGDSAMYLCASSFRTSVDEQFFGPGTRLTVL.

V is TRBV5-1 and J is TRBJ1-2; 7 nucleotides match TRBD1. Germline assignment: CDR1 SGHRS and CDR2 YFSETQ. V shed 7 bases and J 5 bases; nucleotides not matched to a gene: 11. CDR3 size: 14 residues. The CDR3 protein is CASQAITGEYGYTF. The CDR3 bases are TGCGCCAGCCAAGCCATTACAGGGGAGTATGGCTACACCTTC. The full variable domain, with the rest looked up from reference TRBV5-1 and TRBJ1-2, is KAGVTQTPRYLIKTRGQQVTLSCSPISGHRSVSWYQQTPGQGLQFLFEYFSETQRNKGNFPGRFSGRQFSNSRSEMNVSTLELGDSALYLCASQAITGEYGYTFGSGTRLTVV.

The chain recombines TRBV5-1 with TRBJ1-2; D unclear. Between the trimmed V and J ends, which lost 2 bases and 7 bases, there was a span of 12 bases. CDR1 and CDR2 from the germline V gene are SGHRS and YFSETQ. CDR3 length: 13 residues. The CDR3 DNA sequence: TGCGCCAGCAGCTTTGTGAAAGACTCTGGCTACACCTTC. Translated: CASSFVKDSGYTF. The complete variable domain, with remaining parts taken from reference TRBV5-1 and TRBJ1-2, reads KAGVTQTPRYLIKTRGQQVTLSCSPISGHRSVSWYQQTPGQGLQFLFEYFSETQRNKGNFPGRFSGRQFSNSRSEMNVSTLELGDSALYLCASSFVKDSGYTFGSGTRLTVV.

The V and J genes are TRBV7-8 and TRBJ2-3, with 8 nucleotides matching TRBD2. V lost 4 bases, J lost 4 bases, and 7 bases stayed unmatched. The CDR3 covers 15 residues. Germline V gene data show CDR1 as SGHVS and CDR2 as FQNEAQ. The CDR3 is CASSSNGLAADTQYF. The CDR3 DNA is TGTGCCAGCAGCTCAAATGGACTAGCAGCAGATACGCAGTATTTT.

The chain carries TRBV19 and TRBJ1-4, with 7 positions matching TRBD1. The CDR3 sequence is 15 residues long. Germline CDR1 is LNHDA and CDR2 is SQIVND (reference sequence). J gave up 7 bases and V 7 bases, and 12 bases lay outside the gene matches. The CDR3 region has the DNA TGTGCCAGTATCAAATGGGACAGCCGTGGTGAAAAACTGTTTTTT. It translates to CASIKWDSRGEKLFF.

The chain recombines TRBV18 with TRBJ2-3; 11 bases match TRBD2. Trimming cost V 6 bases and J 2 bases; bases outside gene matches: 4. Germline CDR1 is KGHSH and CDR2 is LQKENI. The CDR3 is made up of 15 amino acids. The CDR3 region is CASSPTSGVTDTQYF. CDR3 in DNA: TGTGCCAGCTCGCCGACTAGCGGGGTCACAGATACGCAGTATTTT.

V usage is TRBV15 and J usage is TRBJ1-2; D is unclear. This CDR3 has 13 residues. Per the germline V gene, CDR1 is LNHNV and CDR2 is YYDKDF (reference sequence). V shed 5 bases and J shed 3 bases, with 10 bases lying between them. The CDR3 loop is CATSPRADYGYTF. The CDR3 DNA reads TGTGCCACCAGCCCGCGGGCGGACTATGGCTACACCTTC.

Worth noting for this clone: Other DNA sequences in the sample encode the same CDR3. The chain combines TRBV7-9 with TRBJ2-1; D might be TRBD2 (5 bases). The CDR3 spans 12 residues. Trimming removed 4 bases from V and 6 bases from J, with 7 bases in between. Germline assignment: CDR1 SEHNR and CDR2 FQNEAQ (reference sequence). The DNA of the CDR3 is TGTGCCAGCAGCTGGAGCGGCAATGAGCAGTTCTTC. The encoded protein is CASSWSGNEQFF.

The gene calls are TRBV18 and TRBJ2-5; the match to TRBD1 covers 9 bases. This CDR3 has 14 residues. Germline-derived CDR1 and CDR2 are KGHSH and LQKENI. Trimming took 3 bases from V and 2 from J; bases not matched to a gene: 1. CDR3 sequence reads: CASSPTGGQETQYF. CDR3 nucleotides: TGTGCCAGCTCACCGACAGGGGGGCAAGAGACCCAGTACTTC.

The V gene is TRBV6-5, the J gene TRBJ2-6, with a possible D match to TRBD2 (6 bases). V lost 6 bases to trimming and J lost 0 bases, with 9 bases between them. The CDR3 length is 15 residues. In germline, CDR1 is MNHEY, CDR2 SVGAGI. CDR3 in amino acids: CASREGVSGANVLTF. DNA for the CDR3: TGTGCCAGCAGGGAGGGAGTCTCTGGGGCCAACGTCCTGACTTTC.

This rearrangement joins TRBV21-1 to TRBJ1-1; the table's D call TRBD1 went unverified against the DNA. TRBV21-1 is designated a pseudogene. CDR3 length equals 16 residues. CDR3 nucleotide sequence: TGTGCCAGCAGCACCGGGACAGACAACACGAACACTGAAGCTTTCTTT. Its translation: CASSTGTDNTNTEAFF.

V gene TRBV11-2 combines with J gene TRBJ2-7, with 7 bases matching TRBD1. Germline CDR1 SGHAT, CDR2 FQNNGV. The CDR3 totals 13 residues. The V segment lost 6 bases and the J segment 3 bases; nucleotides outside the gene matches: 5. The CDR3: CASSPGQSYEQYF. CDR3 coding DNA: TGTGCCAGCAGTCCGGGACAGAGCTACGAGCAGTACTTC.

The chain employs TRBV5-1 and TRBJ2-7, with 9 bases aligning to TRBD1. Germline lookup yields CDR1 SGHRS and CDR2 YFSETQ. Trimming at V came to 4 bases and at J to 0 bases, leaving 5 bases not matched to a gene. The CDR3 has 15 amino acids. CDR3 DNA sequence: TGCGCCAGCAGCCCGGGACAGGGTTACTCCTACGAGCAGTACTTC. This codes for CASSPGQGYSYEQYF.

The chain carries TRBV14 and TRBJ2-5, with 13 positions matching TRBD2. Per germline, CDR1 SGHDN and CDR2 FVKESK. CDR3 length: 16 amino acids. After removal of 4 bases from V and 1 base from J, the junction contained 3 bases not matched to a gene. CDR3 residues: CASSRGTSGIQETQYF. The CDR3 DNA sequence: TGTGCCAGCAGCCGAGGGACTAGCGGGATCCAAGAGACCCAGTACTTC.

This chain links TRBV27 with TRBJ1-4, with 7 bases lining up with TRBD1. Germline V CDR1 and CDR2: MNHEY, SMNVEV (reference sequence). CDR3 size: 16 residues. V trimming: 5 bases; J trimming: 8 bases; junction bases outside the gene matches: 14. The CDR3 loop is CASSAARQGPIEKLFF. The CDR3 DNA sequence: TGTGCCAGCAGTGCCGCTCGACAGGGACCTATAGAAAAACTGTTTTTT.

V is TRBV2 and J is TRBJ1-5; D is ambiguous. The CDR3 has 14 amino acids. CDR1 is SNHLY, CDR2 FYNNEI, per germline. Trimming pared 3 bases from V and 1 base from J, leaving 7 bases between. The CDR3 DNA reads as TGTGCCAGCAGTGACTCCCGGAGCAATCAGCCCCAGCATTTT. Translation: CASSDSRSNQPQHF.

V gene TRBV7-9 combines with J gene TRBJ1-1; TRBD1 is a possible D gene (6 bases). The V end was cut by 3 bases, the J end by 0 bases, with 8 bases between. The CDR3 covers 14 residues. The germline V gene encodes CDR1 SEHNR and CDR2 FQNEAQ (reference sequence). CDR3 sequence: CASSLTGMNTEAFF. The DNA for the CDR3 is TGTGCCAGCAGCTTGACAGGTATGAACACTGAAGCTTTCTTT.

The V gene is TRBV24-1, the J gene TRBJ2-3, with D perhaps matching TRBD2 (5 bases). With 1 base removed from V and 0 bases from J, the gap between germline ends came to 10 bases. Germline loops: CDR1 KGHDR, CDR2 SFDVKD. The CDR3 is made up of 16 amino acids. This chain's CDR3 is CATSDLEEASTDTQYF. The CDR3 DNA reads TGTGCCACCAGTGATTTAGAGGAGGCTAGCACAGATACGCAGTATTTT.

V usage is TRBV4-2 and J usage is TRBJ1-2; tentative D call: TRBD1 (6 bases). With 4 bases removed from V and 8 bases from J, the gap between germline ends came to 20 bases. Germline V lookup: CDR1 LGHNA, CDR2 YNFKEQ. The CDR3 has 15 residues. The CDR3 bases are TGTGCCAGCAGCCCGAGTGGGGGGAGGGGGTCGGGCTACACCTTC. Protein product: CASSPSGGRGSGYTF.

Of note for this clone: The sample carries other DNA sequences with the same CDR3. The gene calls are TRBV19 and TRBJ2-7; 9 nucleotides agree with TRBD1. The ends lost 3 bases at V and 3 bases at J; junction bases unmatched: 0. Looked up from germline, CDR1 is LNHDA and CDR2 is SQIVND (reference sequence). The CDR3 is made up of 13 amino acids. CDR3: CASSMGQGYEQYF. CDR3 coding DNA: TGTGCCAGTAGTATGGGACAGGGCTACGAGCAGTACTTC.

This clone was seen more than once but under ten times. The genes are TRBV7-9 and TRBJ1-3; 7 positions match TRBD1. Germline V gives CDR1 SEHNR, CDR2 FQNEAQ (reference sequence). The CDR3 length is 14 residues. Trimming cost V 10 bases and J 1 base; bases outside gene matches: 7. CDR3 residues: CATPGQKSGNTIYF. The CDR3 nucleotides are TGTGCCACCCCGGGACAGAAATCTGGAAACACCATATATTTT.

A word on this clone: Other DNA sequences of this sample code for an identical CDR3. V and J are TRBV5-1 and TRBJ2-1; no firm D call. Per germline, CDR1 SGHRS and CDR2 YFSETQ. The CDR3 has 13 amino acids. Trimming took off 4 bases at V and 3 bases at J, with 8 bases between the two ends. The CDR3 is CASSLDGYNEQFF. CDR3 coding DNA: TGCGCCAGCAGCCTAGACGGCTACAATGAGCAGTTCTTC.

This rearrangement joins TRBV7-6 to TRBJ2-7; D remains ambiguous. CDR3 length: 11 residues. The V end lost 1 base, the J end lost 9 bases, and 7 bases lay between the germline ends. CDR1 and CDR2 from the germline V gene are SGHVS and FNYEAQ. The CDR3 region is CASSLDFGQYF. CDR3 coding DNA: TGTGCCAGCAGCTTAGACTTCGGGCAGTACTTC.